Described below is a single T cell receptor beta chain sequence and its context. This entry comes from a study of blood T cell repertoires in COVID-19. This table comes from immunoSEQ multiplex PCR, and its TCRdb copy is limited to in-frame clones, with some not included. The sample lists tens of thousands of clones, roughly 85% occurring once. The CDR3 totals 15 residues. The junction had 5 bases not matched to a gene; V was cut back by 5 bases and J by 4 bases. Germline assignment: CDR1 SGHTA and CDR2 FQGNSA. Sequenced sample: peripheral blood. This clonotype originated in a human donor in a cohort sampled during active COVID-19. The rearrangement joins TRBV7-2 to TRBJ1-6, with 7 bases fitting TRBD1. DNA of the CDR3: TGTGCCAGCAGCCCCCAGACAGGGTATAATTCACCCCTCCACTTT. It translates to CASSPQTGYNSPLHF.